This TCR beta chain was sequenced during a study of CXCR3-negative and CXCR3-positive naive CD8 T cells. CD45RO-CCR7+CD27+CD95- was the phenotype of naive CD8+ T cells. CDR3 size: 16 residues. The germline V gene encodes CDR1 LNHNV and CDR2 YYDKDF (reference sequence). 5' RACE that incorporated UMI labels was used to prepare the TRB cDNA libraries. Reanalyzing the 5' RACE reads, TCRdb keeps one entry per CDR3 protein, without DNA. The repertoire table contains 75,000 to 100,000 distinct CDR3 sequences. The TCR sequence derives from a human donor in good health. Some clones in this sample may be carry-over from other donors' samples. The J gene is TRBJ2-3, the V gene TRBV15; TCRdb lists TRBD1, though no DNA is available to test this call. The sequenced sample consisted of naive CXCR3- CD8+ T cells from blood. The sample's subset: CD45RO-CCR7+CD27+CD95- naive CD8+ T cells lacking CXCR3 (TNR3-). This CDR3 is CATSRDLPGETDTQYF.